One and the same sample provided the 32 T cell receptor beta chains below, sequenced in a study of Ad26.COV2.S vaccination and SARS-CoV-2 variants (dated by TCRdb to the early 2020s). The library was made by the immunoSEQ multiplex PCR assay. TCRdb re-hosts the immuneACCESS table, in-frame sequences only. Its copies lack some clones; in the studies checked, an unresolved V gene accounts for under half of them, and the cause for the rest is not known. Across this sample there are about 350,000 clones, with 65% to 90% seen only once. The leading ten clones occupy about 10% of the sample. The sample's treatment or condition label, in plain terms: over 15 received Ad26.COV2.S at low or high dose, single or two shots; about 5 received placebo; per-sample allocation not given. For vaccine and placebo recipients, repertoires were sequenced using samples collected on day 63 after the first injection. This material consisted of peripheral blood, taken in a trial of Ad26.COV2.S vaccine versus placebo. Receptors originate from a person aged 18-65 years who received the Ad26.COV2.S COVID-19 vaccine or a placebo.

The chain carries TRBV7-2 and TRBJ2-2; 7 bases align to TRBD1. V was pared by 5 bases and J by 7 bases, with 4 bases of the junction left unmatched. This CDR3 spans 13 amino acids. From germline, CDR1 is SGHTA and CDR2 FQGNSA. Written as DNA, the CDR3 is TGTGCCAGCAGCGAGGGGGCCGTCGGGGAGCTGTTTTTT. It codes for CASSEGAVGELFF.

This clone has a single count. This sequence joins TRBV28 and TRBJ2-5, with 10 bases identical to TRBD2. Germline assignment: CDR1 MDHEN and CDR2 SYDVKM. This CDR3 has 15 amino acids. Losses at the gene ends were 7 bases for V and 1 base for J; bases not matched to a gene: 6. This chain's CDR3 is CASIAGTSAQETQYF. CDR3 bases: TGTGCCAGCATTGCCGGGACTAGCGCCCAAGAGACCCAGTACTTC. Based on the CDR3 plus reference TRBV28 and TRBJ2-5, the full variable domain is DVKVTQSSRYLVKRTGEKVFLECVQDMDHENMFWYRQDPGLGLRLIYFSYDVKMKEKGDIPEGYSVSREKKERFSLILESASTNQTSMYLCASIAGTSAQETQYFGPGTRLLVL.

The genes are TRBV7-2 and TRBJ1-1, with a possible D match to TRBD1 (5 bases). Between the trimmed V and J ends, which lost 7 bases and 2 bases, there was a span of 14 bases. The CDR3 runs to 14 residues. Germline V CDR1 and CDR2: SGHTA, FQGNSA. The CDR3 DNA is TGTGCCAGCACCCTGGGGGGGGGTAACACTGAAGCTTTCTTT. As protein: CASTLGGGNTEAFF.

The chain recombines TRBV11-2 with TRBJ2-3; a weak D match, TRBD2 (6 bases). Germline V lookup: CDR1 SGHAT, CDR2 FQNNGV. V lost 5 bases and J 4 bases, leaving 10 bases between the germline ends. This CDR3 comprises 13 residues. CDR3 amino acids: CASSPRLADTQYF. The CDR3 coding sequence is TGTGCCAGCAGCCCCAGACTAGCAGATACGCAGTATTTT.

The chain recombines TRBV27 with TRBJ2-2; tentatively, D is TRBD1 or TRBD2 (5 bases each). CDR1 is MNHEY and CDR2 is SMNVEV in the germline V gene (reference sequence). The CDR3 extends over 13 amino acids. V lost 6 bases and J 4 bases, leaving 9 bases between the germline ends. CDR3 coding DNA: TGTGCCAGCAGGGCAGGGAGCACCGGGGAGCTGTTTTTT. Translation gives CASRAGSTGELFF.

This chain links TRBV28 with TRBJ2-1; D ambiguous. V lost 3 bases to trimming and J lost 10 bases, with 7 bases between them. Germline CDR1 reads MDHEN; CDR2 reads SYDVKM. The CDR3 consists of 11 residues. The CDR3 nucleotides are TGTGCCAGCAGTTTCTGGGCCGAGCAGTTCTTC. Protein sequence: CASSFWAEQFF.

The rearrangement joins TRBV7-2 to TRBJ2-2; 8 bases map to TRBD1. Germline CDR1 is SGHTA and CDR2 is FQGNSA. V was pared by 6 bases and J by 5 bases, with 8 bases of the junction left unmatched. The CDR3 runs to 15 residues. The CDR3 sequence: CASRSDRGRTGELFF. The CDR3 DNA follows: TGTGCCAGCAGAAGCGACAGGGGTAGGACCGGGGAGCTGTTTTTT.

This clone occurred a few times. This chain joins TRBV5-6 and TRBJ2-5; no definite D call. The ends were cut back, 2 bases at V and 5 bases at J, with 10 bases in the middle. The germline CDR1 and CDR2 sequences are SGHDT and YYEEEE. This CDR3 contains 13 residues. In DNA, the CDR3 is TGTGCCAGCAGCTTCTCTGGTAGGGAGACCCAGTACTTC. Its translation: CASSFSGRETQYF.

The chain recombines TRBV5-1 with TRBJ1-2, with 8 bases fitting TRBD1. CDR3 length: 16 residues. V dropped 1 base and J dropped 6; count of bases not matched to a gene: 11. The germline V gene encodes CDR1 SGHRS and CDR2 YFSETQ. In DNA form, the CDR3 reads TGCGCCAGCAGCTTGACTGGAGCGGGACAGGCTCATGGCTACACCTTC. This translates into CASSLTGAGQAHGYTF.

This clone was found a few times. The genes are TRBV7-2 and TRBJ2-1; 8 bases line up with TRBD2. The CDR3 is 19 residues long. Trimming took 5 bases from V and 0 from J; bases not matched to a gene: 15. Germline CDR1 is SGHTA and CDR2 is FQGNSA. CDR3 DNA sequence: TGTGCCAGCAGCGCGACACGGGGGGCACTAGCGGTCTCCTACAATGAGCAGTTCTTC. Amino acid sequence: CASSATRGALAVSYNEQFF.

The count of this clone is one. The CDR3 loop reads CASSSGTGTLSETQYF. CDR3 nucleotide sequence: TGCGCCAGCAGCTCCGGGACAGGGACTCTTTCGGAGACCCAGTACTTC. The rearrangement joins TRBV4-3 to TRBJ2-5; TRBD1 aligns across 9 bases. Germline CDR1 and CDR2: LGHNA and YSLEER. The CDR3 is 16 amino acids. The junction had 12 bases not matched to a gene; V was cut back by 5 bases and J by 5 bases.

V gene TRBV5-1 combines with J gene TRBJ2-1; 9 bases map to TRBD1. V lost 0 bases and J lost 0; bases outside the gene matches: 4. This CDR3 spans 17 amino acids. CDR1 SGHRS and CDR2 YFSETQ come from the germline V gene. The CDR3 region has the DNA TGCGCCAGCAGCTTGGAGGGACAGGGAAGCTCCTACAATGAGCAGTTCTTC. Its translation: CASSLEGQGSSYNEQFF.

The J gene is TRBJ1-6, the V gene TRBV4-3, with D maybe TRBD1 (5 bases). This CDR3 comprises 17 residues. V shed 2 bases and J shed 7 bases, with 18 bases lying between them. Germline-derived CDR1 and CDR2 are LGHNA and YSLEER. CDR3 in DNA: TGCGCCAGCAGCCAATGGCGGGGCGGACCCGGGAATTCACCCCTCCACTTT. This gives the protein CASSQWRGGPGNSPLHF.

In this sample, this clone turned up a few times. The CDR3 reads CASSQRDSNQPQHF. CDR3 nucleotide sequence: TGTGCCAGCAGTCAGAGGGATAGCAATCAGCCCCAGCATTTT. The chain employs TRBV2 and TRBJ1-5; no clear D. Trimming pared 5 bases from V and 0 bases from J, leaving 8 bases between. The germline V gene has CDR1 SNHLY and CDR2 FYNNEI. The CDR3 length is 14 residues.

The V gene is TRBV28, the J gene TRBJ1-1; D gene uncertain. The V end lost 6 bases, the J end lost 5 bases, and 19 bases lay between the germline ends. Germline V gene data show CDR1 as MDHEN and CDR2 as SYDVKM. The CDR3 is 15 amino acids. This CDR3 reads CASSQYVAAGTEAFF. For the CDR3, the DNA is TGTGCCAGCAGCCAATACGTCGCGGCGGGGACTGAAGCTTTCTTT.

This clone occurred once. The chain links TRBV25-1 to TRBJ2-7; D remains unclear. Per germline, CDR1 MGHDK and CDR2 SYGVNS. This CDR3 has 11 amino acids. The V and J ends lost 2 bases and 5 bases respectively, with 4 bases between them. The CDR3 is CASSERDEQYF. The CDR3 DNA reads TGTGCCAGCAGTGAAAGGGACGAGCAGTACTTC.

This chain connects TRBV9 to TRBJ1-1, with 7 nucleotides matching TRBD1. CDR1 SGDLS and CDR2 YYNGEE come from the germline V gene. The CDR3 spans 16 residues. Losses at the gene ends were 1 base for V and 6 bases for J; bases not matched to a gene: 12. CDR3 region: CASSVNPDRADPEAFF. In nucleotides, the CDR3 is TGTGCCAGCAGCGTAAACCCAGACAGGGCTGACCCTGAAGCTTTCTTT. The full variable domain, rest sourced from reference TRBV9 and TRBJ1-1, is DSGVTQTPKHLITATGQRVTLRCSPRSGDLSVYWYQQSLDQGLQFLIQYYNGEERAKGNILERFSAQQFPDLHSELNLSSLELGDSALYFCASSVNPDRADPEAFFGQGTRLTVV.

The CDR3 spells CSVEQGPGGEQYF. The CDR3, as DNA: TGCAGCGTTGAGCAAGGTCCGGGGGGGGAGCAGTACTTC. The chain couples TRBV29-1 to TRBJ2-7; 8 bases line up with TRBD2. The CDR3 covers 13 residues. V lost 3 bases and J lost 7; bases outside the gene matches: 8. From germline, CDR1 is SQVTM and CDR2 ANQGSEA.

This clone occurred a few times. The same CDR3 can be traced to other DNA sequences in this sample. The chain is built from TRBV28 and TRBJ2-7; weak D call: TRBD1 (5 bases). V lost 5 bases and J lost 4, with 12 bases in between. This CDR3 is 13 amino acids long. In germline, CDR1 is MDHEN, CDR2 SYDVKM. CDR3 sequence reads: CASSPNDRYEQYF. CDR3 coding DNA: TGTGCCAGCAGTCCCAACGACAGATACGAGCAGTACTTC.

The CDR3 DNA reads as TGTGCCAGCAGCCAAGAAATCCGACAGGGGTCTTCGGCCCTCCACTTT. Translating gives CASSQEIRQGSSALHF. V and J are TRBV4-2 and TRBJ1-6; 8 nucleotides match TRBD1. The CDR3 loop spans 16 amino acids. The junction had 12 bases not matched to a gene; V was cut back by 0 bases and J by 14 bases. CDR1 and CDR2 from the germline V gene are LGHNA and YNFKEQ.

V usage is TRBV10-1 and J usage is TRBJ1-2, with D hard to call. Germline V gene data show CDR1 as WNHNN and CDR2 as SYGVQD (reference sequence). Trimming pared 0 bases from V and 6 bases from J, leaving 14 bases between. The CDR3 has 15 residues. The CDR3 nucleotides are TGCGCCAGCAGTGAGTCGGGGAGCGGGCTAGATGGCTACACCTTC. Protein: CASSESGSGLDGYTF.

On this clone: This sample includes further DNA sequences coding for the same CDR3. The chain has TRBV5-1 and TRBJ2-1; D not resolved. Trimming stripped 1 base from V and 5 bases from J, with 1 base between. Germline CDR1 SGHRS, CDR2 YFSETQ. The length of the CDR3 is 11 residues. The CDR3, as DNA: TGCGCCAGCAGCTTGAACAATGAGCAGTTCTTC. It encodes CASSLNNEQFF.

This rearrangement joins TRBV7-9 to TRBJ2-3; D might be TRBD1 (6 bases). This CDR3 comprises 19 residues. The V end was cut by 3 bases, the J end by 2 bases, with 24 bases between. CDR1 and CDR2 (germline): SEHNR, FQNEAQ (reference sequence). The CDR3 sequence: CASSFHRVGFLINTDTQYF. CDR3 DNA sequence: TGTGCCAGCAGCTTCCACAGGGTTGGTTTTTTAATTAACACAGATACGCAGTATTTT.

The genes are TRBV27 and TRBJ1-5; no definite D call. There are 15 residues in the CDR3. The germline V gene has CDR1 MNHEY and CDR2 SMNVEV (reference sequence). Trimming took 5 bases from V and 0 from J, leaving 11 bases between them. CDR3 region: CASSRQGYSNQPQHF. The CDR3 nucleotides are TGTGCCAGCAGTCGACAAGGCTATAGCAATCAGCCCCAGCATTTT.

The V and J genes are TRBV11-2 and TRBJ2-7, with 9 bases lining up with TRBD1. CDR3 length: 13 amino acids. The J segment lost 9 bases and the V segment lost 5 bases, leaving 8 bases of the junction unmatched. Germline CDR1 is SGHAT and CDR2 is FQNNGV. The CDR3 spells CASSPDRGRPQYF. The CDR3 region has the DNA TGTGCCAGCAGCCCGGACAGGGGAAGGCCGCAGTACTTC.

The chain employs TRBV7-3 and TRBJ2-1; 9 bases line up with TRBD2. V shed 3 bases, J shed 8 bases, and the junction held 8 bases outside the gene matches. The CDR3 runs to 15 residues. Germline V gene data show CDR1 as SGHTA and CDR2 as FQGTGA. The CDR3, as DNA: TGTGCCAGCAGCTTTAGCGGGAGCTGGGTTGATGAGCAGTTCTTC. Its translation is CASSFSGSWVDEQFF.

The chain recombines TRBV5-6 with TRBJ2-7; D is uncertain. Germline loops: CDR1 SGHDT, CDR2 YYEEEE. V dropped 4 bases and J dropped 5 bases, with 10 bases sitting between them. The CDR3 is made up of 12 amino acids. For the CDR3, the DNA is TGTGCCAGCAGCCCCCGTGGACACGAGCAGTACTTC. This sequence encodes CASSPRGHEQYF.

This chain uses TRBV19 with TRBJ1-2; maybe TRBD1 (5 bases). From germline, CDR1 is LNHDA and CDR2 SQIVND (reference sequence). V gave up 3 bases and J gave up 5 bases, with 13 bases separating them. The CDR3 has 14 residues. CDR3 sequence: CASSIRQIGYGYTF. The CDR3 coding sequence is TGTGCCAGTAGTATTAGACAGATTGGATATGGCTACACCTTC.

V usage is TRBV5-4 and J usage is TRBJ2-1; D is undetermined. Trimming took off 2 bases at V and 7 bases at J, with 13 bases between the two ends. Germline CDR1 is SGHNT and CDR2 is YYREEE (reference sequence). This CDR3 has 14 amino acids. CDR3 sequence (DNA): TGTGCCAGCAGCTTTGGTTTAGTGAGTAATGAGCAGTTCTTC. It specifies CASSFGLVSNEQFF.

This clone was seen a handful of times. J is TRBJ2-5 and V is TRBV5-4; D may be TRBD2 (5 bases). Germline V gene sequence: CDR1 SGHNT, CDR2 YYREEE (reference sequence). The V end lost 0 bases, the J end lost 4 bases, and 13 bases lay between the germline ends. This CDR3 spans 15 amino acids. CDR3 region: CASSLAARGRETQYF. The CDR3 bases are TGTGCCAGCAGCTTGGCAGCCAGAGGGAGAGAGACCCAGTACTTC.

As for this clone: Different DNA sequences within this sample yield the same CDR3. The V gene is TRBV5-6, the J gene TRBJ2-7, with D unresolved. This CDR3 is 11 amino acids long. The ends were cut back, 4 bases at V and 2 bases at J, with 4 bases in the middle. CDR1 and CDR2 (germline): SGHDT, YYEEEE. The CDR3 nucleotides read TGTGCCAGCAGCACGACCTACGAGCAGTACTTC. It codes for CASSTTYEQYF.

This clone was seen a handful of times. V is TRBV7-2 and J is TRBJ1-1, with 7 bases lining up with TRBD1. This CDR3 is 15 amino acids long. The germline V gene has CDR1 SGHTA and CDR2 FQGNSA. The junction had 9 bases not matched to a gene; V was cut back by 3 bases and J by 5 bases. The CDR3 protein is CASSLAGQAGTEAFF. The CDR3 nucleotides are TGTGCCAGCAGCTTGGCCGGACAGGCGGGGACTGAAGCTTTCTTT. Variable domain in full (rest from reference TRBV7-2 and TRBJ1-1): GAGVSQSPSNKVTEKGKDVELRCDPISGHTALYWYRQSLGQGLEFLIYFQGNSAPDKSGLPSDRFSAERTGGSVSTLTIQRTQQEDSAVYLCASSLAGQAGTEAFFGQGTRLTVV.